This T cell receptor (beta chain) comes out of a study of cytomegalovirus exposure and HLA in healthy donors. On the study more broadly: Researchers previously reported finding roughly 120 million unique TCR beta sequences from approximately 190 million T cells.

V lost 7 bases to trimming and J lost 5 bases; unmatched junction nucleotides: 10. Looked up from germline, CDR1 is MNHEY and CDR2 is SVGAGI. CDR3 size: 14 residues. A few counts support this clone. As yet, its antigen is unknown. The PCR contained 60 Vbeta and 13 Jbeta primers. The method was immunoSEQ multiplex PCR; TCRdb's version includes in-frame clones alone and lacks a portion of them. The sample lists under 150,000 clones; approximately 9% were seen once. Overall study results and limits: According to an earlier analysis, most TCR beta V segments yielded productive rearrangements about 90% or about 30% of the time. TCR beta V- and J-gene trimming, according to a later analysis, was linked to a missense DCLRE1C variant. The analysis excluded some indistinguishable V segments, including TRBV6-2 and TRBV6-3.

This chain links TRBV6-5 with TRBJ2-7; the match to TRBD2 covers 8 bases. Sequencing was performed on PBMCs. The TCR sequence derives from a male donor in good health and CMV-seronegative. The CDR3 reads CASKVAGGVDEQYF. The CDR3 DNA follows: TGTGCCAGCAAAGTGGCGGGAGGAGTAGACGAGCAGTACTTC.